Reported below is one T cell receptor beta chain. Its matching antigen is unknown. The table came from immunoSEQ multiplex PCR; TCRdb's copy has only in-frame clones and leaves some out. Among 180,000 or so clones listed, roughly 92% were seen once. The germline gives CDR1 LGHDT, CDR2 YNNKEL (reference sequence). V dropped 4 bases and J dropped 9 bases, with 13 bases sitting between them. The CDR3 length is 14 residues. These data are taken from a study of T cell responses to AZD1222 COVID-19 vaccine. Broader study findings: CD4 TCRs linked to vaccination spanned spike, dominating at 160-218 and 743-854.

V gene TRBV3-1 (or the pseudogene TRBV3-2) combines with J gene TRBJ1-6; D is unclear. The specimen comprised peripheral blood, sampled 28 days after the second AZD1222 dose. The sequence was obtained from an adult who received the AZD1222 COVID-19 vaccine. The CDR3 here is CASSPNSMSSPLHF. CDR3 bases: TGTGCCAGCAGCCCGAACAGTATGAGTTCACCCCTCCACTTT.